The clone carrying this T cell receptor (beta chain) was seen ten or more times. Its specificity is not known. The data derive from a study of T cells in Graves' hyperthyroidism and ophthalmopathy. At the level of the study: Peripheral blood was collected at initial diagnosis, before any treatment.

With duration under 3 months, ophthalmopathy was active: Clinical Activity Score at least 3, NOSPECS at least 4. The V end lost 0 bases, the J end lost 5 bases, and 10 bases lay between the germline ends. This CDR3 has 14 residues. The germline gives CDR1 SGHTA, CDR2 FQGNSA. Study results and limitations: Most thyroid clonotypes expanded above 0.001 were also detected in blood.

There were TCR beta CDR3 regions amplified from RNA transcripts. The HTBI primer set was used in a first-round RT-PCR of the TCR CDR3. TCRdb processed the multiplex PCR reads anew with MiXCR; each CDR3 protein has one entry. The sample lists roughly 500,000 distinct CDR3 sequences, around 22% occurring once. What was sequenced was blood. This receptor was identified in a woman aged 30 to 39 with Graves' ophthalmopathy. V is TRBV7-2 and J is TRBJ2-5, with D unclear. In DNA form, the CDR3 reads TGTGCCAGCAGCTTAGCAGGGCTCGGGGAGACCCAGTACTTC. This translates into CASSLAGLGETQYF. The full variable domain, completed using reference TRBV7-2 and TRBJ2-5, is GAGVSQSPSNKVTEKGKDVELRCDPISGHTALYWYRQSLGQGLEFLIYFQGNSAPDKSGLPSDRFSAERTGGSVSTLTIQRTQQEDSAVYLCASSLAGLGETQYFGPGTRLLVL.